This T cell receptor beta chain comes out of a study of blood T cell repertoires in COVID-19. Study as a whole: Collection of acute and convalescent COVID-19 samples took place in the United States, Italy and Spain.

CDR3 size: 15 residues. The V end lost 1 base, the J end lost 2 bases, and 11 bases lay between the germline ends. CDR1 MGHRA and CDR2 YSYEKL come from the germline V gene. Sequencing was performed with immunoSEQ multiplex PCR; in TCRdb, only in-frame clones are kept and a portion is missing. This sample yields roughly 230,000 clones, of which roughly four fifths are seen a single time; roughly 7% belongs to the top ten. The receptor was isolated from a woman between 50 and 59 years old with acute or convalescent COVID-19. This sequence joins TRBV4-1 and TRBJ2-5; D is possibly TRBD1 (6 bases). Sequenced: peripheral blood. This CDR3 reads CASSQVVTGQETQYF. The CDR3 DNA is TGCGCCAGCAGCCAAGTCGTTACAGGGCAAGAGACCCAGTACTTC.